This T cell receptor (beta chain) was observed in a study of monozygotic twins with inflammatory bowel disease. Whole-study findings and limits: The study found lower TCRbeta diversity (inverse Simpson) in IBD patients than in healthy co-twins. IBD patients shared fewer clonotypes with others than healthy twins, especially with disease activity. Individual T cell subtypes were not distinguishable.

There are 14 residues in the CDR3. Germline V gives CDR1 DFQATT, CDR2 SNEGSKA (reference sequence). Following a re-call of the 5' RACE reads, TCRdb has one entry per CDR3 protein and lacks DNA. This sample's table reports 95,000 to 110,000 distinct CDR3 sequences. Whole blood served as the source of total RNA, and no T cell sorting took place. Points on this clonotype: Its target is unknown.

V is TRBV20-1 and J is TRBJ2-2; the TCRdb D gene call, TRBD2, has no DNA to confirm it. Sample: blood. The clonotype originates from a human donor with ulcerative colitis or Crohn's disease, or a healthy co-twin of an affected twin (not recorded which). CDR3 residues: CSAPAGLLAGELFF.